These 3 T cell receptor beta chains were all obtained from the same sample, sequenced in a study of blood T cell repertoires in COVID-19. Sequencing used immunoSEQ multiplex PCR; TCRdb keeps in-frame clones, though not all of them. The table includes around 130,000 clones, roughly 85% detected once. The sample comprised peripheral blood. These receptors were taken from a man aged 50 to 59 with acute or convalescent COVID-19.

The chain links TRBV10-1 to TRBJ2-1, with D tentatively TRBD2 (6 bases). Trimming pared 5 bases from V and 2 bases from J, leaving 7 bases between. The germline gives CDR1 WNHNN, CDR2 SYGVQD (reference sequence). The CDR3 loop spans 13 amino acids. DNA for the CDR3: TGCGCCAGCAGTCCTAGCGCCTACAATGAGCAGTTCTTC. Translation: CASSPSAYNEQFF.

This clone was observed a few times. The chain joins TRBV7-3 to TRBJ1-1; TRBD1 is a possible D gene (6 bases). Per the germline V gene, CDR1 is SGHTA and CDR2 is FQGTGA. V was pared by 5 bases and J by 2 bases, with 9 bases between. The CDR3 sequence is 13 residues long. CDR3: CASSRQENTEAFF. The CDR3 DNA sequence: TGTGCCAGCAGCCGACAGGAAAACACTGAAGCTTTCTTT.

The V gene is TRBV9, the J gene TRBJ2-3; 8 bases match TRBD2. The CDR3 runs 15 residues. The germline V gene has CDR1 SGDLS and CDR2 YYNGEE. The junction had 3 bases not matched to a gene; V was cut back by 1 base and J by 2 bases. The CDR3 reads CASSVSSGITDTQYF. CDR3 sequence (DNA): TGTGCCAGCAGCGTAAGTAGCGGGATCACAGATACGCAGTATTTT. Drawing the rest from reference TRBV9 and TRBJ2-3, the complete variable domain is DSGVTQTPKHLITATGQRVTLRCSPRSGDLSVYWYQQSLDQGLQFLIQYYNGEERAKGNILERFSAQQFPDLHSELNLSSLELGDSALYFCASSVSSGITDTQYFGPGTRLTVL.